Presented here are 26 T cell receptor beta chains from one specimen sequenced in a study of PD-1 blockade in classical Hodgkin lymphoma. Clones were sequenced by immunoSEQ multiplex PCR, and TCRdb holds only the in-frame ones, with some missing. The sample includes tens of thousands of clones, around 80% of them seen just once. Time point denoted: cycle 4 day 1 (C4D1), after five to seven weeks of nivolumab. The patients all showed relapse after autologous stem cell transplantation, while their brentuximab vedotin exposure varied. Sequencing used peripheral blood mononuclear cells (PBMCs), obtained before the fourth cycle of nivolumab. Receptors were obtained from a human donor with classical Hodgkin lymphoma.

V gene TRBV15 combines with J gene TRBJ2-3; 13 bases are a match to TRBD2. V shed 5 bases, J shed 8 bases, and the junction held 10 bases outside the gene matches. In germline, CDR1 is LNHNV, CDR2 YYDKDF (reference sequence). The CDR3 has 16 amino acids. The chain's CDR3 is CATSLGTSGVVVTQYF. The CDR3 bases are TGTGCCACCAGCCTTGGGACTAGCGGGGTAGTTGTTACGCAGTATTTT.

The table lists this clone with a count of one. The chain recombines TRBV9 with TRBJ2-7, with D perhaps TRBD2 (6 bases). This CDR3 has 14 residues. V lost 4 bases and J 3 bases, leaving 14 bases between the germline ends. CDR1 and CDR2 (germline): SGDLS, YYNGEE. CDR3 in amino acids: CASSPRDGGYEQYF. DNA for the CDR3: TGTGCCAGCAGCCCGCGGGACGGGGGCTACGAGCAGTACTTC.

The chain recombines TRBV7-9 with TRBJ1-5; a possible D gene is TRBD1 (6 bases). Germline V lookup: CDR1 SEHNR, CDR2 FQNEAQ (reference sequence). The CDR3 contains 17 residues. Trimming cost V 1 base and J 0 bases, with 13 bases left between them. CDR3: CASSLGGGTYSNQPQHF. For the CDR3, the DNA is TGTGCCAGCAGCTTAGGAGGGGGGACATATAGCAATCAGCCCCAGCATTTT.

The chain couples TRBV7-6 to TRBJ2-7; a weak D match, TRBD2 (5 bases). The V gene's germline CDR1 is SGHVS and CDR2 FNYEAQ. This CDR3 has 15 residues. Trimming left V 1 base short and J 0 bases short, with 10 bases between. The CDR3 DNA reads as TGTGCCAGCAGCTTAGAACCGGGGAGCTCCTACGAGCAGTACTTC. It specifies CASSLEPGSSYEQYF.

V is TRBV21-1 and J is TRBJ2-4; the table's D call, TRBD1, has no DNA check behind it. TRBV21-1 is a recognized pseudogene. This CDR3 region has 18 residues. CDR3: CASKKKGTGQVAKNIQYF. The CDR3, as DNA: TGTGCCAGCAAAAAAAAAGGGACAGGGCAAGTGGCCAAAAACATTCAGTACTTC.

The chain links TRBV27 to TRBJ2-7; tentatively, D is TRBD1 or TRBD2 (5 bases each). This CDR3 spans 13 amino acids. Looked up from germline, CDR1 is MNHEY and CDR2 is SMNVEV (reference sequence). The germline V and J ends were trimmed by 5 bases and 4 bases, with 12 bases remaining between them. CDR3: CASSTRDAYEQYF. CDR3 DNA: TGTGCCAGCAGTACCCGGGACGCTTACGAGCAGTACTTC.

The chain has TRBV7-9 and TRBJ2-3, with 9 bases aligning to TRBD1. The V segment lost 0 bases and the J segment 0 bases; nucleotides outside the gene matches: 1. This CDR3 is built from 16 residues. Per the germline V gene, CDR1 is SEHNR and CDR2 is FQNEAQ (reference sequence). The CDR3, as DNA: TGTGCCAGCAGCTTAGCCGGGACAGGGAGCACAGATACGCAGTATTTT. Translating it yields CASSLAGTGSTDTQYF. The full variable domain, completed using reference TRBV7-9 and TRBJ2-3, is DTGVSQNPRHKITKRGQNVTFRCDPISEHNRLYWYRQTLGQGPEFLTYFQNEAQLEKSRLLSDRFSAERPKGSFSTLEIQRTEQGDSAMYLCASSLAGTGSTDTQYFGPGTRLTVL.

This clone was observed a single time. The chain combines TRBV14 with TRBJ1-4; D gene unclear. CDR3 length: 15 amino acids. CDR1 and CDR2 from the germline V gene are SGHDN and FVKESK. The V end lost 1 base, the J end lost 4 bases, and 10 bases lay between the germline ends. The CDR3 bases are TGTGCCAGCAGCCAAGGTAGTAGGAGTAATGAAAAACTGTTTTTT. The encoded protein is CASSQGSRSNEKLFF.

Written as DNA, the CDR3 is TGCAGCGTTGAAGATAGTGGACAGGGGGGCTATGGCTACACCTTC. This encodes CSVEDSGQGGYGYTF. This chain joins TRBV29-1 and TRBJ1-2; 10 bases are a match to TRBD1. Germline V gene data show CDR1 as SQVTM and CDR2 as ANQGSEA. The CDR3 is 15 amino acids. V shed 0 bases and J 4 bases; nucleotides not matched to a gene: 5. The full variable domain, rest sourced from reference TRBV29-1 and TRBJ1-2, is SAVISQKPSRDICQRGTSLTIQCQVDSQVTMMFWYRQQPGQSLTLIATANQGSEATYESGFVIDKFPISRPNLTFSTLTVSNMSPEDSSIYLCSVEDSGQGGYGYTFGSGTRLTVV.

The CDR3 spells CASSLRRGADLSYNEQFF. CDR3 coding DNA: TGTGCCAGCAGCTTAAGGCGGGGGGCCGACCTATCCTACAATGAGCAGTTCTTC. V usage is TRBV5-6 and J usage is TRBJ2-1; 8 nucleotides align to TRBD2. This CDR3 comprises 18 residues. V lost 2 bases, J lost 1 base, and 11 bases stayed unmatched. The germline CDR1 and CDR2 sequences are SGHDT and YYEEEE. The full variable domain, rest sourced from reference TRBV5-6 and TRBJ2-1, is DAGVTQSPTHLIKTRGQQVTLRCSPKSGHDTVSWYQQALGQGPQFIFQYYEEEERQRGNFPDRFSGHQFPNYSSELNVNALLLGDSALYLCASSLRRGADLSYNEQFFGPGTRLTVL.

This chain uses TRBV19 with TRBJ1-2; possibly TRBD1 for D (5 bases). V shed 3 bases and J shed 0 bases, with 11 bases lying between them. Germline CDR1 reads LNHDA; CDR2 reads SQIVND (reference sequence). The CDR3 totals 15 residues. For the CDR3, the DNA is TGTGCCAGTAGTATTCGGGGAGGGGCTAACTATGGCTACACCTTC. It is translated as CASSIRGGANYGYTF.

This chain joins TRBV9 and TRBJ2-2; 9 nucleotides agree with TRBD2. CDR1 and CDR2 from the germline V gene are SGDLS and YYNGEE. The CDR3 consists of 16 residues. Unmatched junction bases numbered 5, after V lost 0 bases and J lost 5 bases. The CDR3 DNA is TGTGCCAGCAGCGTAGCCAGTAGCGGGGGAACCGGGGAGCTGTTTTTT. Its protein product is CASSVASSGGTGELFF. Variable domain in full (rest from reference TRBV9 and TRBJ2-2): DSGVTQTPKHLITATGQRVTLRCSPRSGDLSVYWYQQSLDQGLQFLIQYYNGEERAKGNILERFSAQQFPDLHSELNLSSLELGDSALYFCASSVASSGGTGELFFGEGSRLTVL.

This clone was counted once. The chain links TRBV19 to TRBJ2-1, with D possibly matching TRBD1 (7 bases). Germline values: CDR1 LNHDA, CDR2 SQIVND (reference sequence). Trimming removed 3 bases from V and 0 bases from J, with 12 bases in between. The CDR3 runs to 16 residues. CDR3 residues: CASSMQGGYSYNEQFF. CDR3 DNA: TGTGCCAGTAGTATGCAGGGGGGCTACTCCTACAATGAGCAGTTCTTC.

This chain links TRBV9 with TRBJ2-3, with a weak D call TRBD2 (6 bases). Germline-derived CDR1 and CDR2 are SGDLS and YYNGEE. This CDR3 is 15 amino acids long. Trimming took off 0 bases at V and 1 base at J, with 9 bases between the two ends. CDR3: CASSVAGVGTDTQYF. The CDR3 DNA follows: TGTGCCAGCAGCGTAGCGGGAGTCGGCACAGATACGCAGTATTTT.

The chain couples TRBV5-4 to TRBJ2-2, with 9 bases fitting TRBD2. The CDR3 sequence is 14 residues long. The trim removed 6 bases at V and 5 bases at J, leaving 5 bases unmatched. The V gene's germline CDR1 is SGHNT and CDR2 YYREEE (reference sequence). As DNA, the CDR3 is TGTGCCAGCACGCGGGGGGGCGAGACCGGGGAGCTGTTTTTT. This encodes CASTRGGETGELFF.

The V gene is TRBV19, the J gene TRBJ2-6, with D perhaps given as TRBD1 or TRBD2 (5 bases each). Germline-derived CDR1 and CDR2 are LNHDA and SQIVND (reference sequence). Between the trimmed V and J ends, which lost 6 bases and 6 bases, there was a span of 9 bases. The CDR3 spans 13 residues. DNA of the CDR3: TGTGCCAGTAGGGGACCGGTGGCCAACGTCCTGACTTTC. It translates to CASRGPVANVLTF.

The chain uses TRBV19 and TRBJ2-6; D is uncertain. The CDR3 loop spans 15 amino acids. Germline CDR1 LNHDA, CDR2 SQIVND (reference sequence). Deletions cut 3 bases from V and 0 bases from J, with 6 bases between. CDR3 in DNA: TGTGCCAGTAGTATTAGAAACTCTGGGGCCAACGTCCTGACTTTC. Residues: CASSIRNSGANVLTF. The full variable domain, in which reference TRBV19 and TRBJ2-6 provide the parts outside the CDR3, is DGGITQSPKYLFRKEGQNVTLSCEQNLNHDAMYWYRQDPGQGLRLIYYSQIVNDFQKGDIAEGYSVSREKKESFPLTVTSAQKNPTAFYLCASSIRNSGANVLTFGAGSRLTVL.

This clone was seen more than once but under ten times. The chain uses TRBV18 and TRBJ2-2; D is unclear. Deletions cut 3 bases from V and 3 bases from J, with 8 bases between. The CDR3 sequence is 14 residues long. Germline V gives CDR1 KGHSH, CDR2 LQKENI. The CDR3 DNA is TGTGCCAGCTCACCCCGGACGGACACCGGGGAGCTGTTTTTT. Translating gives CASSPRTDTGELFF.

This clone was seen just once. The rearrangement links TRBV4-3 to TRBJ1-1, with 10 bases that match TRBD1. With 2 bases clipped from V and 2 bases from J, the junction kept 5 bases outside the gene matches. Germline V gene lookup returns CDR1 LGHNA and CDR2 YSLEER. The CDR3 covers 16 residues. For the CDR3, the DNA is TGCGCCAGCAGCCAACTCGGACAGGGGGGTAACACTGAAGCTTTCTTT. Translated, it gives CASSQLGQGGNTEAFF.

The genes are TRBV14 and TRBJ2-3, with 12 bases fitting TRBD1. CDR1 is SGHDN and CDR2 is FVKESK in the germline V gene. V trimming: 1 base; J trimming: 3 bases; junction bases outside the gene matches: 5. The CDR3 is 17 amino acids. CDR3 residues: CASSQVPGQGATDTQYF. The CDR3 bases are TGTGCCAGCAGCCAAGTACCGGGACAGGGGGCGACAGATACGCAGTATTTT.

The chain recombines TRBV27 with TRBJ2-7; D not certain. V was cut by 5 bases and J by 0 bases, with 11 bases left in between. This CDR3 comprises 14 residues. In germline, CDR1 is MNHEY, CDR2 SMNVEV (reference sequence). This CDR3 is CASSPGPSSYEQYF. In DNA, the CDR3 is TGTGCCAGCAGTCCGGGCCCGAGCTCCTACGAGCAGTACTTC.

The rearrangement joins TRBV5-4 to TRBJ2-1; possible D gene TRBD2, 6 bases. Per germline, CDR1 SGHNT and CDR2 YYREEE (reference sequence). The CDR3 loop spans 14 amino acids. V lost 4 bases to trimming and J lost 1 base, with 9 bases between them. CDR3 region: CASSTGGSYNEQFF. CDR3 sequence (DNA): TGTGCCAGCAGCACTGGAGGGTCCTACAATGAGCAGTTCTTC.

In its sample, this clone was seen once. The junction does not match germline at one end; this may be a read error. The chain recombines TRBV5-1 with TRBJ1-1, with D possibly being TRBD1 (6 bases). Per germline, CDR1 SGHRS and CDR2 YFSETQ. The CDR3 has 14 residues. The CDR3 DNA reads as TGTGCCAGCAGCTACCCCACAGGGACCCGGGGAGCTTTCTTT. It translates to CASSYPTGTRGAFF.

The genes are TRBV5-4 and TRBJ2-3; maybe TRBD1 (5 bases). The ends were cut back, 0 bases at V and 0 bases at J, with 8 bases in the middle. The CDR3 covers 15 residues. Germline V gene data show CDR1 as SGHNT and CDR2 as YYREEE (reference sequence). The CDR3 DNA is TGTGCCAGCAGCTTGGACGGACACAGCACAGATACGCAGTATTTT. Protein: CASSLDGHSTDTQYF.

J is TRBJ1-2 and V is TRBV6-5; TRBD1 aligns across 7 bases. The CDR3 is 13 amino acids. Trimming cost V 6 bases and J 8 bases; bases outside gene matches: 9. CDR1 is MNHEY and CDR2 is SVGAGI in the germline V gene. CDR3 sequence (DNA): TGTGCCAGCAGGTCGACAGGGTACGAAGGCTACACCTTC. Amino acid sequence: CASRSTGYEGYTF.

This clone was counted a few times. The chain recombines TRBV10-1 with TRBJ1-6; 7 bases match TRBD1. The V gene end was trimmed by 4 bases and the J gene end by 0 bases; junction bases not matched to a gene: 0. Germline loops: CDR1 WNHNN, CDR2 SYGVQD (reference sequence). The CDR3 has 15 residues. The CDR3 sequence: CASSGDSSYNSPLHF. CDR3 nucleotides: TGCGCCAGCAGTGGGGACAGCTCCTATAATTCACCCCTCCACTTT.